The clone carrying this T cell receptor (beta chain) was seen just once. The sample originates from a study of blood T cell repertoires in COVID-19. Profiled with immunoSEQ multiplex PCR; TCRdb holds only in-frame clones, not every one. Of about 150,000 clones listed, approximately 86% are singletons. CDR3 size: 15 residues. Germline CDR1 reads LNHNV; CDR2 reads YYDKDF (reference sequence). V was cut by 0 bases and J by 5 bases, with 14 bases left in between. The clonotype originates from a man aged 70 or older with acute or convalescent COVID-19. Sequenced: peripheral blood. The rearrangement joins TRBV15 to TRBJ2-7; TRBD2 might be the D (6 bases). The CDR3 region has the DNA TGTGCCACCAGCAGAGATGGGAGGCTGGACGACGAGCAGTACTTC. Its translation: CATSRDGRLDDEQYF.